The 12 T cell receptor beta chains in this list originate from one sample, sequenced in a study of blood T cell repertoires in COVID-19. Assay used: immunoSEQ multiplex PCR; TCRdb lists only in-frame clones, some missing. The sample yields about 210,000 clones, roughly 86% seen once. The sequenced sample was PBMCs or T cells enriched from blood (not recorded which). The receptors stem from a middle-aged man with acute COVID-19.

This chain joins TRBV10-3 and TRBJ2-7; TRBD2 aligns across 14 bases. The germline V gene has CDR1 ENHRY and CDR2 SYGVKD. With 5 bases clipped from V and 1 base from J, the junction kept 7 bases outside the gene matches. The CDR3 is 17 amino acids. The CDR3 DNA reads as TGTGCCATCAGTAAAAAAGGGACTAGCGGGAGATCCTACGAGCAGTACTTC. This encodes CAISKKGTSGRSYEQYF.

The V and J genes are TRBV27 and TRBJ1-5, with TRBD1 identical over 11 bases. Trimming cost V 7 bases and J 6 bases; bases outside gene matches: 5. CDR3 size: 14 residues. The germline V gene encodes CDR1 MNHEY and CDR2 SMNVEV (reference sequence). The CDR3, as DNA: TGTGCCAGCACGAGGACAGGGGGCCGTCAGCCCCAGCATTTT. Protein product: CASTRTGGRQPQHF.

J is TRBJ2-1 and V is TRBV19; 14 bases align to TRBD2. Germline V gene sequence: CDR1 LNHDA, CDR2 SQIVND (reference sequence). This CDR3 has 14 residues. The V and J ends lost 6 bases and 6 bases, in that order; junction bases with no gene match: 1. The CDR3 region has the DNA TGTGCCAGTAGGACTAGCGGGAGGGTCAATGAGCAGTTCTTC. Its translation is CASRTSGRVNEQFF.

The chain has TRBV2 and TRBJ2-4; perhaps TRBD2 as D (6 bases). Looked up from germline, CDR1 is SNHLY and CDR2 is FYNNEI. The V end lost 8 bases, the J end lost 6 bases, and 17 bases lay between the germline ends. The CDR3 loop spans 14 amino acids. The chain's CDR3 is CASCQGLELNIQYF. The CDR3 coding sequence is TGTGCCAGCTGTCAGGGACTCGAACTAAACATTCAGTACTTC.

This sequence joins TRBV11-2 and TRBJ1-4; TRBD1 matches 9 bases. The junction had 5 bases not matched to a gene; V was cut back by 5 bases and J by 7 bases. The germline V gene has CDR1 SGHAT and CDR2 FQNNGV. This CDR3 is 14 amino acids long. The CDR3 is CASSQTGGREKLFF. CDR3 sequence (DNA): TGTGCCAGCAGCCAAACAGGGGGCCGTGAAAAACTGTTTTTT. The entire variable domain, with the rest obtained from reference TRBV11-2 and TRBJ1-4, is as follows: EAGVAQSPRYKIIEKRQSVAFWCNPISGHATLYWYQQILGQGPKLLIQFQNNGVVDDSQLPKDRFSAERLKGVDSTLKIQPAKLEDSAVYLCASSQTGGREKLFFGSGTQLSVL.

The V gene is TRBV9, the J gene TRBJ2-7, with D possibly TRBD1 on 5 matching bases. Per germline, CDR1 SGDLS and CDR2 YYNGEE. The length of the CDR3 is 13 residues. Trimming removed 4 bases from V and 9 bases from J, with 17 bases in between. DNA for the CDR3: TGTGCCAGCAGCCAAGCTGAAGGGGCGAGGCAGTACTTC. Its protein product is CASSQAEGARQYF.

The chain combines TRBV2 with TRBJ1-2; TRBD1 aligns across 9 bases. Germline-derived CDR1 and CDR2 are SNHLY and FYNNEI. The CDR3 contains 15 residues. With 7 bases clipped from V and 6 bases from J, the junction kept 12 bases outside the gene matches. The CDR3 loop is CASKKETTGGDGYTF. CDR3 nucleotides: TGTGCCAGCAAGAAAGAAACCACAGGGGGCGATGGCTACACCTTC.

The chain has TRBV3-1 (or the pseudogene TRBV3-2) and TRBJ2-2; possible D gene TRBD2, 6 bases. The CDR3 runs to 16 residues. From germline, CDR1 is LGHDT and CDR2 YNNKEL (reference sequence). V lost 6 bases and J 6 bases, leaving 20 bases between the germline ends. CDR3 loop: CASRGLVSSLPGELFF. The CDR3 DNA reads TGTGCCAGCAGGGGACTTGTCTCTAGTTTACCCGGGGAGCTGTTTTTT.

The genes are TRBV24-1 and TRBJ1-5, with 9 bases matching TRBD1. The CDR3 loop spans 17 amino acids. Germline V CDR1 and CDR2: KGHDR, SFDVKD. The trim removed 3 bases at V and 4 bases at J, leaving 9 bases unmatched. The CDR3 region has the DNA TGTGCCACCAGTGATAAAACCGGGACAGGGTTTAATCAGCCCCAGCATTTT. Its translation: CATSDKTGTGFNQPQHF.

This chain connects TRBV28 to TRBJ1-6, with 7 bases lining up with TRBD1. From germline, CDR1 is MDHEN and CDR2 SYDVKM. This CDR3 contains 14 residues. Losses at the gene ends were 5 bases for V and 4 bases for J; bases not matched to a gene: 2. Here the CDR3 reads CASSGGQYNSPLHF. The CDR3 DNA sequence: TGTGCCAGCAGTGGGGGACAGTATAATTCACCCCTCCACTTT. The whole variable domain, filled in from reference TRBV28 and TRBJ1-6, reads DVKVTQSSRYLVKRTGEKVFLECVQDMDHENMFWYRQDPGLGLRLIYFSYDVKMKEKGDIPEGYSVSREKKERFSLILESASTNQTSMYLCASSGGQYNSPLHFGNGTRLTVT.

The chain recombines TRBV6-2 or TRBV6-3 with TRBJ1-2; D remains unclear. The CDR3 contains 15 residues. Trimming cost V 0 bases and J 8 bases, with 16 bases left between them. CDR1 is MNHEY, CDR2 SVGEGT, per germline. The CDR3 region has the DNA TGTGCCAGCAGTTACTCGTCCGGTGGGTTGAGGGGCTACACCTTC. It translates to CASSYSSGGLRGYTF.

V usage is TRBV27 and J usage is TRBJ1-2, with unresolved D. CDR1 and CDR2 from the germline V gene are MNHEY and SMNVEV (reference sequence). The CDR3 sequence is 14 residues long. V gave up 4 bases and J gave up 0 bases, with 9 bases separating them. This CDR3 is CASSSYRSNYGYTF. In nucleotides, the CDR3 is TGTGCCAGCAGTTCTTACAGATCTAACTATGGCTACACCTTC.